One and the same sample provided the 9 T cell receptor beta chains below, sequenced in a study of shared T cell receptors in the human thymus listed by TCRdb under 2021. Libraries were constructed by the immunoSEQ multiplex PCR assay. Held by TCRdb, this immuneACCESS table contains in-frame sequences only and omits some clones. Under half of the omission traces to an unresolved V gene where checked; the cause of the rest is unknown. For this sample there are about 380,000 clones; 95% appear just once. Together, the top ten hold 0.015% to 0.025% of the sample. Sequencing was carried out using thymocytes. The receptors derive from a human donor.

This rearrangement joins TRBV5-1 to TRBJ2-7; D is possibly TRBD1 or TRBD2 (5 bases each). Between the trimmed V and J ends, which lost 4 bases and 2 bases, there was a span of 13 bases. The germline CDR1 and CDR2 sequences are SGHRS and YFSETQ. This CDR3 comprises 14 residues. In DNA, the CDR3 is TGCGCCAGCAGCCTAGAGGGGATACCCTACGAGCAGTACTTC. It specifies CASSLEGIPYEQYF.

The chain has TRBV29-1 and TRBJ2-1, with 10 bases identical to TRBD1. The CDR3 has 15 amino acids. Germline V gene sequence: CDR1 SQVTM, CDR2 ANQGSEA. J gave up 2 bases and V 4 bases, and 5 bases lay outside the gene matches. The CDR3 is CSVVPGQGPYNEQFF. CDR3 DNA sequence: TGCAGCGTTGTTCCGGGACAGGGGCCCTACAATGAGCAGTTCTTC.

This sequence joins TRBV6-6 and TRBJ2-7, with 9 bases matching TRBD1. The CDR3 is 16 amino acids. Germline V gene data show CDR1 as MNHNY and CDR2 as SVGAGI (reference sequence). The V gene end was trimmed by 6 bases and the J gene end by 3 bases; junction bases not matched to a gene: 12. The DNA of the CDR3 is TGTGCCAGCAGCCCAAACAGGGGGCTCAGGAACTACGAGCAGTACTTC. Amino acids: CASSPNRGLRNYEQYF.

The J gene is TRBJ2-1, the V gene TRBV11-3; D ambiguous. The germline CDR1 and CDR2 sequences are SGHNT and YENEEA. The CDR3 runs to 14 residues. V shed 0 bases and J shed 11 bases, with 14 bases lying between them. The CDR3 loop is CASSLDLRRIKQFF. CDR3 DNA sequence: TGTGCCAGCAGCTTAGATCTTAGGCGGATCAAGCAGTTCTTC.

This sequence joins TRBV4-3 and TRBJ1-1; D uncertain. Germline values: CDR1 LGHNA, CDR2 YSLEER. CDR3 length: 17 amino acids. V lost 2 bases and J 1 base, leaving 17 bases between the germline ends. The CDR3 sequence: CASSQQKTRRKNTEAFF. Here the CDR3 DNA reads TGCGCCAGCAGCCAACAAAAAACGAGGCGGAAGAACACTGAAGCTTTCTTT.

The gene calls are TRBV7-8 and TRBJ1-1, with TRBD1 matching over 10 bases. V shed 3 bases, J shed 2 bases, and the junction held 9 bases outside the gene matches. The germline gives CDR1 SGHVS, CDR2 FQNEAQ. The CDR3 covers 17 residues. The CDR3 coding sequence is TGTGCCAGCAGCTTCATAGGGGACAGGGGTAGAAACACTGAAGCTTTCTTT. This codes for CASSFIGDRGRNTEAFF.

The chain carries TRBV9 and TRBJ2-3; D might be TRBD2 (5 bases). The CDR3 consists of 15 residues. CDR1 and CDR2 from the germline V gene are SGDLS and YYNGEE. V was cut by 3 bases and J by 2 bases, with 13 bases left in between. CDR3 nucleotides: TGTGCCAGCAGCGCCATGCGGGCCGACACAGATACGCAGTATTTT. This codes for CASSAMRADTDTQYF.

This CDR3 reads CASSQETGTSGRAEQFF. CDR3 DNA sequence: TGTGCCAGCAGCCAGGAAACCGGGACTAGCGGGAGGGCTGAGCAGTTCTTC. The V and J genes are TRBV4-2 and TRBJ2-1; 16 nucleotides align to TRBD2. Germline values: CDR1 LGHNA, CDR2 YNFKEQ. J lost 9 bases, V lost 3 bases, and 8 bases had no gene match. This CDR3 is built from 17 residues.

J is TRBJ1-2 and V is TRBV5-5; the D gene is possibly TRBD1 (6 bases). The V and J ends lost 2 bases and 2 bases respectively, with 13 bases between them. From germline, CDR1 is SGHKS and CDR2 YYEKEE (reference sequence). The CDR3 length is 15 residues. Here the CDR3 DNA reads TGTGCCAGCAGCTTTTACGGACAGATGAACTATGGCTACACCTTC. It encodes CASSFYGQMNYGYTF.